A single sample gave rise to the 22 T cell receptor beta chains below, sequenced in a study of T cell responses to AZD1222 COVID-19 vaccine. Here immunoSEQ multiplex PCR was the method, and the copy in TCRdb shows in-frame clones only, minus some. The sample includes some 100,000 clones, approximately 91% of them seen just once. The sequencing here drew on peripheral blood, taken on day 0 of AZD1222 vaccination. These receptors all stem from an adult in good health.

The rearrangement links TRBV6-4 to TRBJ1-6, with D tentatively TRBD1 (5 bases). The V gene lost 0 bases and the J gene lost 9 bases, with 6 bases spanning the gap. Germline V gene lookup returns CDR1 MRHNA and CDR2 SNTAGT. CDR3 length equals 13 residues. Written as DNA, the CDR3 is TGTGCCAGCAGTGACTCCGGGGGTTCACCCCTCCACTTT. It is translated as CASSDSGGSPLHF.

The chain is built from TRBV5-1 and TRBJ2-2; 8 bases match TRBD2. Per germline, CDR1 SGHRS and CDR2 YFSETQ. This CDR3 region has 15 residues. V lost 6 bases to trimming and J lost 4 bases; unmatched junction nucleotides: 8. CDR3 amino acids: CASTTGGGPTGELFF. The CDR3 nucleotides read TGCGCCAGCACCACCGGGGGGGGTCCCACCGGGGAGCTGTTTTTT.

In DNA, the CDR3 is TGTGCCAGCAGCCAAGATGTGGGACAGTCCTACGAGCAGTACTTC. This gives the protein CASSQDVGQSYEQYF. This chain connects TRBV14 to TRBJ2-7; 7 bases map to TRBD1. In germline, CDR1 is SGHDN, CDR2 FVKESK. The V gene end was trimmed by 0 bases and the J gene end by 1 base; junction bases not matched to a gene: 3. The CDR3 consists of 15 residues.

Notes on this clone: In the same sample, other DNA sequences code for this CDR3. The chain combines TRBV6-2 or TRBV6-3 with TRBJ1-1; D call uncertain. Germline assignment: CDR1 MNHEY and CDR2 SVGEGT. The CDR3 loop spans 13 amino acids. V dropped 5 bases and J dropped 1 base, with 8 bases sitting between them. The CDR3 nucleotides read TGTGCCAGCAGTCAAACACCGAACACTGAAGCTTTCTTT. Protein product: CASSQTPNTEAFF.

The chain joins TRBV6-5 to TRBJ2-2, with 10 bases fitting TRBD1. The CDR3 contains 15 residues. Germline CDR1 reads MNHEY; CDR2 reads SVGAGI. Trimming took 8 bases from V and 5 from J; bases not matched to a gene: 8. The CDR3 loop is CASASGTGATGELFF. In DNA, the CDR3 is TGTGCCAGCGCCTCCGGGACAGGGGCAACCGGGGAGCTGTTTTTT.

The rearrangement links TRBV6-1 to TRBJ1-4; 7 positions agree with TRBD1. The CDR3 length is 16 residues. Trimming took 4 bases from V and 5 from J; bases not matched to a gene: 10. From germline, CDR1 is MNHNS and CDR2 SASEGT. The CDR3 sequence: CASSGTGVRLNEKLFF. DNA of the CDR3: TGTGCCAGCAGTGGAACAGGGGTGAGGCTGAATGAAAAACTGTTTTTT.

The chain joins TRBV7-2 to TRBJ1-2; 8 bases line up with TRBD1. Germline V CDR1 and CDR2: SGHTA, FQGNSA. The CDR3 sequence is 15 residues long. V shed 3 bases, J shed 1 base, and the junction held 4 bases outside the gene matches. The CDR3 sequence is CASSFRQGYNYGYTF. In DNA, the CDR3 is TGTGCCAGCAGCTTTCGACAGGGGTATAACTATGGCTACACCTTC.

This clone was recorded once. The V gene is TRBV6-2 or TRBV6-3, the J gene TRBJ2-7; D unclear. Germline-derived CDR1 and CDR2 are MNHEY and SVGEGT. The V end lost 4 bases, the J end lost 3 bases, and 16 bases lay between the germline ends. CDR3 length: 15 residues. The CDR3 spells CASSSLGSRDYEQYF. In DNA, the CDR3 is TGTGCCAGCAGTTCCCTAGGGTCCCGCGACTACGAGCAGTACTTC.

The chain combines TRBV6-5 with TRBJ2-2; D is unclear. Between the trimmed V and J ends, which lost 7 bases and 0 bases, there was a span of 9 bases. The CDR3 totals 14 residues. CDR1 and CDR2 (germline): MNHEY, SVGAGI. CDR3 bases: TGTGCCAGCAAGATCAGCCCGAACACCGGGGAGCTGTTTTTT. Its translation: CASKISPNTGELFF.

V gene TRBV7-9 combines with J gene TRBJ1-2, with 8 bases identical to TRBD1. The CDR3 length is 12 residues. From germline, CDR1 is SEHNR and CDR2 FQNEAQ (reference sequence). Unmatched junction bases numbered 5, after V lost 8 bases and J lost 6 bases. The CDR3 is CASSAGGNGYTF. DNA of the CDR3: TGTGCCAGCTCTGCAGGGGGCAATGGCTACACCTTC. Based on the CDR3 plus reference TRBV7-9 and TRBJ1-2, the full variable domain is DTGVSQNPRHKITKRGQNVTFRCDPISEHNRLYWYRQTLGQGPEFLTYFQNEAQLEKSRLLSDRFSAERPKGSFSTLEIQRTEQGDSAMYLCASSAGGNGYTFGSGTRLTVV.

The chain couples TRBV11-2 to TRBJ1-2, with unresolved D. CDR1 and CDR2 from the germline V gene are SGHAT and FQNNGV. The CDR3 has 11 amino acids. V gave up 2 bases and J gave up 6 bases, with 4 bases separating them. The CDR3 sequence is CASSLKHGYTF. DNA of the CDR3: TGTGCCAGCAGCTTAAAGCATGGCTACACCTTC. The variable domain in full, with the rest retrieved from reference TRBV11-2 and TRBJ1-2, is EAGVAQSPRYKIIEKRQSVAFWCNPISGHATLYWYQQILGQGPKLLIQFQNNGVVDDSQLPKDRFSAERLKGVDSTLKIQPAKLEDSAVYLCASSLKHGYTFGSGTRLTVV.

The chain employs TRBV27 and TRBJ1-1, with D unresolved. Germline CDR1 MNHEY, CDR2 SMNVEV (reference sequence). CDR3 length: 13 residues. Trimming removed 3 bases at V and 1 base at J, with 6 bases between. CDR3 sequence (DNA): TGTGCCAGCAGTTTGACACCGAACACTGAAGCTTTCTTT. This codes for CASSLTPNTEAFF.

This rearrangement joins TRBV5-1 to TRBJ2-1; 8 nucleotides agree with TRBD2. The CDR3 has 14 amino acids. The germline CDR1 and CDR2 sequences are SGHRS and YFSETQ. The J segment lost 4 bases and the V segment lost 4 bases, leaving 4 bases of the junction unmatched. Written as DNA, the CDR3 is TGCGCCAGCAGCGCGGGGGGCGGGTACAATGAGCAGTTCTTC. This encodes CASSAGGGYNEQFF.

This clone was seen once. This chain joins TRBV12-1 and TRBJ1-1; TRBD1, the table's D call, lacks a check against the DNA. TRBV12-1 constitutes a pseudogene. The CDR3 is made up of 16 amino acids. CDR3 sequence (DNA): TGTGCCAGCAGCTTGTCCGCAGGGGAAATGAACACTGAAGCTTTCTTT. Translation gives CASSLSAGEMNTEAFF.

The chain is built from TRBV7-2 and TRBJ1-6; 9 positions agree with TRBD1. V shed 5 bases, J shed 0 bases, and the junction held 5 bases outside the gene matches. CDR1 and CDR2 from the germline V gene are SGHTA and FQGNSA. This CDR3 spans 17 amino acids. The CDR3 loop is CASSPGQGSSYNSPLHF. The CDR3 DNA is TGTGCCAGCAGCCCGGGACAGGGTAGCTCCTATAATTCACCCCTCCACTTT.

V and J are TRBV6-5 and TRBJ2-1; TRBD2 aligns across 12 bases. V gave up 10 bases and J gave up 4 bases; unmatched junction bases: 5. The V gene's germline CDR1 is MNHEY and CDR2 SVGAGI. There are 14 residues in the CDR3. CDR3 sequence (DNA): TGTGCCATCGGGACTAGCGGGTCATACAATGAGCAGTTCTTC. Its protein product is CAIGTSGSYNEQFF.

The CDR3 reads CASSQAPGGEQYV. For the CDR3, the DNA is TGTGCCAGCAGCCAAGCCCCGGGGGGCGAGCAGTACGTC. The chain carries TRBV3-1 (or the pseudogene TRBV3-2) and TRBJ2-7; TRBD2 aligns across 7 bases. Per the germline V gene, CDR1 is LGHDT and CDR2 is YNNKEL (reference sequence). This CDR3 has 13 residues. V lost 1 base, J lost 6 bases, and 3 bases stayed unmatched.

The chain joins TRBV30 to TRBJ2-4, with D uncertain. Trimming took off 3 bases at V and 9 bases at J, with 18 bases between the two ends. The germline CDR1 and CDR2 sequences are GTSNPN and SVGIG (reference sequence). The CDR3 contains 14 residues. The CDR3 DNA is TGTGCCTGGAGGTTCCCCGCCCCCCTAGGCATTCAGTACTTC. Protein product: CAWRFPAPLGIQYF.

The rearrangement uses TRBV3-1 (or the pseudogene TRBV3-2) and TRBJ2-7; D might be TRBD2 (6 bases). Germline loops: CDR1 LGHDT, CDR2 YNNKEL (reference sequence). The CDR3 is 16 amino acids. The V gene lost 4 bases and the J gene lost 0 bases, with 16 bases spanning the gap. As DNA, the CDR3 is TGTGCCAGCAGCCCGGGGGTGTCAGGCCTCTCCTACGAGCAGTACGTC. This codes for CASSPGVSGLSYEQYV.

The V call is TRBV12-3 or TRBV12-4, the J call TRBJ1-1; no clear D. The V and J ends lost 5 bases and 8 bases respectively, with 15 bases between them. CDR3 length: 13 residues. CDR3 region: CASSNVQKLEAFF. DNA of the CDR3: TGTGCCAGCAGTAACGTCCAGAAGCTAGAAGCTTTCTTT.

This clone was seen a few times. CDR3 nucleotide sequence: TGTGCCAGTAGTATGGACAGGCTCAGCACAGATACGCAGTATTTT. Its translation: CASSMDRLSTDTQYF. The chain couples TRBV19 to TRBJ2-3; 7 bases match TRBD1. Trimming removed 3 bases from V and 0 bases from J; junction bases left unmatched: 3. The CDR3 has 15 amino acids. CDR1 is LNHDA, CDR2 SQIVND, per germline (reference sequence). Full variable domain (remainder filled in from reference TRBV19 and TRBJ2-3): DGGITQSPKYLFRKEGQNVTLSCEQNLNHDAMYWYRQDPGQGLRLIYYSQIVNDFQKGDIAEGYSVSREKKESFPLTVTSAQKNPTAFYLCASSMDRLSTDTQYFGPGTRLTVL.

The chain joins TRBV5-1 to TRBJ1-1; D remains unclear. CDR1 SGHRS and CDR2 YFSETQ come from the germline V gene. The ends were cut back, 0 bases at V and 0 bases at J, with 3 bases in the middle. CDR3 size: 13 residues. This CDR3 reads CASSLGMNTEAFF. CDR3 bases: TGCGCCAGCAGCTTGGGGATGAACACTGAAGCTTTCTTT.